This T cell receptor (beta chain) was found in a study of blood T cell repertoires in COVID-19 (TCRdb year 2020). About the investigation overall: Collaborator samples came from the United States, Italy and Spain and covered acute and convalescent phases of COVID-19. The material from the prospective study consisted of cDNA or gDNA derived from T cells, B-cell-depleted T cells, or PBMCs. The sample metadata nearly always contained a de-identified subject ID, COVID-19 status, age in years and sex. Deeply sampled blood TCRbeta repertoires from subjects exposed to, actively infected with, or recovered from COVID-19 were included in the dataset. Samples were obtained from the ongoing ImmuneRACE study (first 160 participants) and from 1,254 subjects provided by 6 global collaborators. Where HLA class I and class II types were available, the types were taken from metadata supplied by the sample provider, not from assay-based typing. The repertoires were released in a freely available public database intended as a resource for research on the immune response to SARS-CoV-2.

What the authors observed across the whole study: Clinical and demographic metadata were provided uncurated, with the amount varying by source and participant.

TCRbeta CDR3 regions were amplified from genomic DNA using the immunoSEQ Assay, a bias-controlled multiplex PCR. Under the source paper's analysis protocol: Nucleated cell counts per sample were estimated from amplification of reference gene primers within the assay. Sequence reads were collapsed and filtered to measure the absolute abundance of every unique TCRbeta CDR3 rearrangement. Productive Simpson clonality was computed per sample as the square root of Simpson's diversity index over productive rearrangements. The table comes from immuneACCESS by way of TCRdb, which keeps in-frame sequences with V and J called. Part of the clones is missing from these tables; in studies checked, under half for an unresolved V gene and the rest for unknown reasons. V, J and clone size were drawn from that table, and D and trimming were deduced from the DNA. The sample records 45,000 to 50,000 clones, roughly 90% of which are singletons. The top ten clonotypes cover roughly 9.2% of the sample.

The collaborating institutions used their own protocols to collect whole blood in K2EDTA tubes. Collaborator samples were shipped for TCRbeta analysis as frozen whole blood, isolated PBMCs, or DNA extracted from either sample type. As to this clone: The antigen it binds to is not known. No base quality values were provided; no much bigger clone lies one nucleotide off.

Trimming at the junction amounts to 0 bases on V and 9 bases on J, and the germline ends lie 10 bases apart. Via the germline V gene, CDR1 is SGHTS and CDR2 YDEGEE. The CDR3 covers 14 residues, taking in both the cysteine and the phenylalanine. Of the read, only the CDR3 DNA is kept; its 42 bases are in frame from base 1. The V and J genes are TRBV5-8 and TRBJ1-6; a weak D assignment points to TRBD1 (6 bases agree). The sequence was collected from a human donor in a cohort sampled during active COVID-19. Material: peripheral blood. This receptor carries the CDR3 CASSLAGVGSPLHF. The sequence in DNA is TGTGCCAGCAGCTTGGCAGGGGTTGGTTCACCCCTCCACTTT.